This TCR beta chain was sequenced in a study of shared clonotypes between healthy human individuals. V lost 6 bases and J lost 0; bases outside the gene matches: 8. The germline V gene encodes CDR1 MNHNY and CDR2 SVGAGI (reference sequence). This CDR3 has 16 amino acids. Profiling relied on immunoSEQ multiplex PCR, and the TCRdb table lists in-frame clones only, not all of them. The table lists about 1.5 million clones, more than 95% of them singletons. Study conclusions and caveats: Naive subsets usually exceeded memory subsets in estimated richness. Non-shared clonotypes showed lower generation probabilities than clonotypes common to all four donors.

Comments on this clone: The antigen remains unidentified.

The chain carries TRBV6-6 and TRBJ2-7; 10 bases fit TRBD2. The sample was naive CD4+ T cells sorted from blood. Noted subset: CD45RA+ positively selected. The TCR originated in a man aged 25 to 40 in good health. CDR3 sequence (DNA): TGTGCCAGCAGCAGACTAGCGGGCCAGAGCTCCTACGAGCAGTACTTC. This translates into CASSRLAGQSSYEQYF.